Below, one TCR beta chain is given with its context. This sample is drawn from a study of patients and donors after allogeneic stem cell transplantation. A single record per CDR3 protein comes from TCRdb applying MiXCR to the RT-PCR reads. The sample includes approximately 430,000 distinct CDR3 sequences, 16% of them seen just once. The CDR3 is 15 residues long. Germline V gene sequence: CDR1 SNHLY, CDR2 FYNNEI. V dropped 6 bases and J dropped 5; count of bases not matched to a gene: 7. Sequencing input: blood, either unsorted or a sorted T cell fraction (not recorded which). This sequence joins TRBV2 and TRBJ2-5; 12 nucleotides match TRBD2. This receptor was identified in a human donor who was either an allogeneic HSCT recipient or a stem cell or donor lymphocyte infusion donor (not recorded which). It is not recorded whose cells these are; they may come from a transplant donor. The CDR3 reads CASRELAGGGETQYF. CDR3 sequence (DNA): TGTGCCAGCAGGGAACTAGCGGGAGGTGGTGAGACCCAGTACTTC.